The rows below give T cell receptor beta chains drawn from one sample of a study of blood T cell repertoires in COVID-19. TCRdb's copy holds only in-frame clones and misses some; the assay was immunoSEQ multiplex PCR. Of about 260,000 clones in the sample, roughly 86% were seen once. The sample comprised peripheral blood. These receptors originate from a woman between 55 and 75 years old with COVID-19, enrolled during active disease. Both conserved end residues are part of each CDR3. The order of the fields is V gene, J gene, clone size, D gene, CDR3 DNA, CDR3 protein. D genes are given only for firm matches. Some rows have no size entry. The others give once, few or many, or a class for an expanded clone.

TRBV5-6	TRBJ2-1	.	TRBD1	TGTGCCAGCAGCACAGGGGGGCGTGAGCAGTTCTTC	CASSTGGREQFF
TRBV11-2	TRBJ1-2	.	TRBD1	TGTGCCAGCAGCTCTGGGACAGGGCAAGATTCCTTCTATGGCTACACCTTC	CASSSGTGQDSFYGYTF
TRBV18	TRBJ2-3	.	TRBD1	TGTGCCAGCTCAGCAGTCTTTCGGACAGGCCGCACCCTCTATACGCAGTATTTT	CASSAVFRTGRTLYTQYF
TRBV5-1	TRBJ2-7	.	.	TGCGCCAGCAGCTTGGTTGGGTTCGGGGGTTCCTACGAGCAGTACTTC	CASSLVGFGGSYEQYF
TRBV5-1	TRBJ2-6	once	.	TGCGCCAGCAGCTTGGCGGCAGGGTCTGGGGCCAACGTCCTGACTTTC	CASSLAAGSGANVLTF
TRBV6-1	TRBJ2-5	.	.	TGTGCCAGCAGAAAAGGCCGGGACACACAAGAGACCCAGTACTTC	CASRKGRDTQETQYF
TRBV20-1	TRBJ2-1	.	TRBD2	TGCAGTGCTAGTCGGCGGCTAGCGGGATACAATGAGCAGTTCTTC	CSASRRLAGYNEQFF
TRBV15	TRBJ2-3	.	TRBD2	TGTGCCACCAGCAGAGCCCCTAGCGGAGCCTCGTTTGATACGCAGTATTTT	CATSRAPSGASFDTQYF
TRBV28	TRBJ2-7	.	.	TGTGCCAGCAGTTTGCCGGGAAACTACGAGCAGTACTTC	CASSLPGNYEQYF
TRBV7-3	TRBJ2-7	.	TRBD2	TGTGCCAGCAGCTTAGGGGGAGGGCCTTACGAGCAGTACTTC	CASSLGGGPYEQYF
TRBV29-1	TRBJ1-2	.	TRBD1	TGCAGCGGAGGACAGGGGGCAGGGTATGGCTACACCTTC	CSGGQGAGYGYTF
TRBV14	TRBJ2-1	.	.	TGTGCCAGCAGCCCCAAAGGGGCCGAGCAGTTCTTC	CASSPKGAEQFF
TRBV27	TRBJ2-2	.	.	TGTGCCAGCAGAACCGGGGACTCGATCACCGGGGAGCTGTTTTTT	CASRTGDSITGELFF
TRBV25-1	TRBJ1-1	.	.	TGTGCCAGCAGTGAGCCAGGGCGATCTGAAGCTTTCTTT	CASSEPGRSEAFF
TRBV19	TRBJ1-6	.	.	TGTGCCAGTAGTATAGCGACCTGGCGGCCGGATAATTCACCCCTCCACTTT	CASSIATWRPDNSPLHF
TRBV10-1	TRBJ1-1	.	TRBD1	TGCGCCAGCAGTAGAGGACAGGGGAGGATTGACACTGAAGCTTTCTTT	CASSRGQGRIDTEAFF
TRBV28	TRBJ1-6	.	.	TGTGCCAGCAGTTTACTGGACAGCTATAATTCACCCCTCCACTTT	CASSLLDSYNSPLHF
TRBV4-1	TRBJ2-7	.	.	TGCGCCAGCGGTCGGGACTCTTCCTACGAGCAGTACTTC	CASGRDSSYEQYF
TRBV5-6	TRBJ2-2	.	.	TGTGCCAGCAGCTTGCGGGGGTGGGTCACCGGGGAGCTGTTTTTT	CASSLRGWVTGELFF
TRBV2	TRBJ2-3	.	TRBD1	TGTGCCAGCAAGGGACAGGGTGGAGATACGCAGTATTTT	CASKGQGGDTQYF
TRBV28	TRBJ2-1	.	TRBD1	TGTGCCAGCAGTCCCCGGACAGGGATCCACAATGAGCAGTTCTTC	CASSPRTGIHNEQFF
TRBV28	TRBJ2-1	.	TRBD1	TGTGCCAGCAGTTCGGGACAGGGTTGGAATGAGCAGTTCTTC	CASSSGQGWNEQFF
TRBV9	TRBJ1-1	.	.	TGTGCCAGCAGCGTAGACGACAGGCTTGAAGCTTTCTTT	CASSVDDRLEAFF
TRBV28	TRBJ2-1	.	TRBD2	TGTGCCAGCAGTTTGGCTAGCGGGAGCCCCAACAATGAGCAGTTCTTC	CASSLASGSPNNEQFF
TRBV9	TRBJ1-2	.	TRBD1	TGTGCCAGCAGCCCTCGACAGGGAGGCGTGGAAGGCTACACCTTC	CASSPRQGGVEGYTF
TRBV30	TRBJ1-2	.	TRBD1	TGTGCCTGGACCTTGGGACAGGGGGCGTACTATGGCTACACCTTC	CAWTLGQGAYYGYTF
TRBV2	TRBJ1-4	.	.	TGTGCCAGCAGTAAAGGGGGGGGCCGTCGCCGATTGGAAAAACTGTTTTTT	CASSKGGGRRRLEKLFF
TRBV5-1	TRBJ2-7	.	.	TGCGCCAGCAGCTTGGGGGGCAGGGGTACTGCCTACGAGCAGTACTTC	CASSLGGRGTAYEQYF
TRBV4-1	TRBJ2-4	.	TRBD2	TGCGCCAGCAGCCAAGAGGGTACTAGCGGGAGGGACATTCAGTACTTC	CASSQEGTSGRDIQYF
TRBV27	TRBJ2-7	.	TRBD2	TGTGCCAGCCGGGGACTAGCGGGAGGTACCTACGAGCAGTACTTC	CASRGLAGGTYEQYF
TRBV28	TRBJ2-3	.	.	TGTGCCAGCAGCCGACAAGTGGCTCATACGCAGTATTTT	CASSRQVAHTQYF
TRBV5-1	TRBJ1-4	.	.	TGCGCCAGCAGCTTGCCCTCGACAGGCGGAGGCGAAAAACTGTTTTTT	CASSLPSTGGGEKLFF
TRBV6-6	TRBJ1-2	.	TRBD1	TGTGCCAGCAGCCGCGGACAGGGATTGAACTATGGCTACACCTTC	CASSRGQGLNYGYTF
TRBV9	TRBJ1-1	.	.	TGTGCCAGCAGCGTAGCAGTGAACACTGAAGCTTTCTTT	CASSVAVNTEAFF
TRBV27	TRBJ1-1	few	TRBD1	TGTGCCAGCAGTGGACAGGGGGGGATGAACACTGAAGCTTTCTTT	CASSGQGGMNTEAFF
TRBV19	TRBJ1-3	.	.	TGTGCCAGTAGCCGGGACACCAGCTCTGGAAACACCATATATTTT	CASSRDTSSGNTIYF
TRBV9	TRBJ1-1	.	.	TGTGCCAGCAGCGTAGCCCCTTCCATGAGGGACACTGAAGCTTTCTTT	CASSVAPSMRDTEAFF
TRBV9	TRBJ2-7	.	.	TGTGCCAGCAGCGTAGACGAGGGTTGGTGGAGCTCCTACGAGCAGTACTTC	CASSVDEGWWSSYEQYF
TRBV18	TRBJ1-4	.	.	TGTGCCAGCTCTATGAATGAAAAACTGTTTTTT	CASSMNEKLFF
TRBV7-9	TRBJ2-1	few	TRBD1	TGTGCCAGCAGCTTAGATGACAGGGTCCTTGGTACTGAGCAGTTCTTC	CASSLDDRVLGTEQFF
TRBV4-1	TRBJ2-2	.	.	TGCGCCAGCAGCCATAGCTCCGGGGAGCTGTTTTTT	CASSHSSGELFF
TRBV28	TRBJ2-1	.	.	TGTGCCAGCAGCCGGAGGCTAGTAAGCTCCTACAATGAGCAGTTCTTC	CASSRRLVSSYNEQFF
TRBV19	TRBJ2-7	.	.	TGTGCCAGTAGTATAGTGGACTTCTACGAGCAGTACTTC	CASSIVDFYEQYF
TRBV18	TRBJ1-1	.	.	TGTGCCAGCTCGGGGGGGAGGAACACTGAAGCTTTCTTT	CASSGGRNTEAFF
TRBV24-1	TRBJ1-5	.	.	TGTGCCACCAGTGAAACGGGGAGGGGATCTCAGCCCCAGCATTTT	CATSETGRGSQPQHF
TRBV19	TRBJ2-7	.	TRBD2	TGTGCCAGTAGTAATAGCGGGAGGGCCCCCTACGAGCAGTACTTC	CASSNSGRAPYEQYF